A few counts support the clone carrying this T cell receptor beta chain. Its target is not known. Looked up from germline, CDR1 is SGHNT and CDR2 is YYREEE (reference sequence). This CDR3 has 17 amino acids. J was trimmed by 4 bases and V by 3 bases; bases with no gene match: 8. The sample belongs to a study of early T cells in non-severe SARS-CoV-2 infection. Study overall: Bulk RNA from unsorted whole blood was sequenced; chains were unpaired. General study points: Matching with VDJdb favored anti-spike CD8 responses (missing private and CD4 specificities).

TCRdb independently ran MiXCR on the 5' RACE reads; one entry per CDR3 protein. This table has tens of thousands of distinct CDR3 sequences, around 13% appearing once. The chain joins TRBV5-4 to TRBJ2-5; 14 bases line up with TRBD2. The sequence came from an adult who was a healthcare worker with PCR-confirmed SARS-CoV-2 infection or an uninfected control (not recorded which). The sequencing input was whole blood. CDR3 in DNA: TGTGCCAGCAGCTGGGGACTAGCGGGGGTCCAGTCAGAGACCCAGTACTTC. Translation gives CASSWGLAGVQSETQYF.